These 5 T cell receptor beta chains came from one sample sequenced in a study of T cell changes during pregnancy in multiple sclerosis. Clones were sequenced by immunoSEQ multiplex PCR, and TCRdb holds only the in-frame ones, with some missing. The table includes 89,000 or so clones, roughly nine tenths detected once. The material was PBMCs, obtained in the first trimester of pregnancy. The source is a female donor in good health, serving as a control in a pregnancy study. Some clones in this sample may be carry-over from other donors' samples.

V is TRBV19 and J is TRBJ1-5; D is perhaps TRBD1 (5 bases). Trimming removed 1 base from V and 5 bases from J, with 12 bases in between. The CDR3 totals 15 residues. Germline V gene lookup returns CDR1 LNHDA and CDR2 SQIVND (reference sequence). CDR3 in DNA: TGTGCCAGTAGTATAGTCGGACAAGAGTATCAGCCCCAGCATTTT. Amino acid sequence: CASSIVGQEYQPQHF.

V gene TRBV7-8 combines with J gene TRBJ1-1; D call uncertain. The ends were cut back, 5 bases at V and 1 base at J, with 8 bases in the middle. Germline lookup yields CDR1 SGHVS and CDR2 FQNEAQ. This CDR3 region has 13 residues. Written as DNA, the CDR3 is TGTGCCAGCAGCCCCCGGTGGAACACTGAAGCTTTCTTT. Protein: CASSPRWNTEAFF.

The V and J genes are TRBV5-1 and TRBJ2-1; D gene uncertain. This CDR3 is built from 16 residues. Trimming took off 5 bases at V and 0 bases at J, with 15 bases between the two ends. The germline CDR1 and CDR2 sequences are SGHRS and YFSETQ. The CDR3 loop is CASRGGFLSSYNEQFF. CDR3 DNA sequence: TGCGCCAGCAGAGGCGGCTTCTTAAGCTCCTACAATGAGCAGTTCTTC.

The chain uses TRBV9 and TRBJ2-2; possible D gene TRBD2, 5 bases. V lost 0 bases and J lost 4, with 16 bases in between. Germline V gene data show CDR1 as SGDLS and CDR2 as YYNGEE. The CDR3 loop spans 17 amino acids. The CDR3 DNA is TGTGCCAGCAGCGTAGCGGTGTCGACCCGGGGCACCGGGGAGCTGTTTTTT. Translated, it gives CASSVAVSTRGTGELFF.

This chain links TRBV29-1 with TRBJ2-1; possible D gene TRBD2, 5 bases. The V end lost 7 bases, the J end lost 4 bases, and 17 bases lay between the germline ends. The germline V gene encodes CDR1 SQVTM and CDR2 ANQGSEA. CDR3 length: 14 residues. The CDR3 reads CSGKDSSLYNEQFF. CDR3 sequence (DNA): TGCAGCGGGAAGGACTCGTCCCTATACAATGAGCAGTTCTTC.